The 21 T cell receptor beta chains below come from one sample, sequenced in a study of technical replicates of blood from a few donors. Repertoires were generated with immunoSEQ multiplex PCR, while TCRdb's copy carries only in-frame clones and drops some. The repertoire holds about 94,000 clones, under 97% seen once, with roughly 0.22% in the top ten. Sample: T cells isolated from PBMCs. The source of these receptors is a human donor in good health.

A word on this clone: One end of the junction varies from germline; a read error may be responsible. The CDR3 coding sequence is TGTGCCAGTAGTATGAATGGACAGAGCCTATTC. It specifies CASSMNGQSLF. The V and J genes are TRBV19 and TRBJ2-7; D is possibly TRBD1 (6 bases). The CDR3 spans 11 residues. The V gene's germline CDR1 is LNHDA and CDR2 SQIVND (reference sequence). Together with reference TRBV19 and TRBJ2-7, the CDR3 gives the full variable domain: DGGITQSPKYLFRKEGQNVTLSCEQNLNHDAMYWYRQDPGQGLRLIYYSQIVNDFQKGDIAEGYSVSREKKESFPLTVTSAQKNPTAFYLCASSMNGQSLFGPGTRLTVT.

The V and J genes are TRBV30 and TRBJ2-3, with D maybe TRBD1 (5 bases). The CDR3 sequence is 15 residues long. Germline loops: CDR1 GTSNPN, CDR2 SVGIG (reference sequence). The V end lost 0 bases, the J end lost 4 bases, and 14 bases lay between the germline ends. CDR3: CAWSVLKGPADTQYF. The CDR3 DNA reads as TGTGCCTGGAGTGTACTAAAGGGGCCCGCAGATACGCAGTATTTT. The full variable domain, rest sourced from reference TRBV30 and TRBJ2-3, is SQTIHQWPATLVQPVGSPLSLECTVEGTSNPNLYWYRQAAGRGLQLLFYSVGIGQISSEVPQNLSASRPQDRQFILSSKKLLLSDSGFYLCAWSVLKGPADTQYFGPGTRLTVL.

The CDR3 DNA reads TGCGCCAGCAGCGATCTTAGCGGGGGGAGTGAGACCCAGTACTTC. Amino acid sequence: CASSDLSGGSETQYF. The chain carries TRBV5-1 and TRBJ2-5, with 10 bases aligning to TRBD2. Germline V gene lookup returns CDR1 SGHRS and CDR2 YFSETQ. This CDR3 contains 15 residues. The V and J ends lost 4 bases and 5 bases, in that order; junction bases with no gene match: 8.

This chain's CDR3 is CASSELLATDTQYF. The CDR3 DNA is TGTGCCAGCAGTGAACTTCTAGCTACAGATACGCAGTATTTT. J is TRBJ2-3 and V is TRBV25-1; maybe TRBD2 (5 bases). Trimming left V 2 bases short and J 3 bases short, with 9 bases between. Germline CDR1 MGHDK, CDR2 SYGVNS. This CDR3 region has 14 residues.

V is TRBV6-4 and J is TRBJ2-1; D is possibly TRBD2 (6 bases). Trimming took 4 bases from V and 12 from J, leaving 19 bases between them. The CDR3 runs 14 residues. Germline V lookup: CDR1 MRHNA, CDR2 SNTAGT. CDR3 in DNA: TGTGCCAGCAGTGTCACCCTCCGGGACTCGGGGCAGTTCTTC. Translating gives CASSVTLRDSGQFF.

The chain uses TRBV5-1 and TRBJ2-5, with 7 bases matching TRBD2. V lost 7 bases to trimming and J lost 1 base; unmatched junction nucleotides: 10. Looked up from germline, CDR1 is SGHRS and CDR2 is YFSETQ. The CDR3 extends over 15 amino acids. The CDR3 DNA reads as TGCGCCAGCGGTTCGGCTCCTAGCGGCCAAGAGACCCAGTACTTC. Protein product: CASGSAPSGQETQYF.

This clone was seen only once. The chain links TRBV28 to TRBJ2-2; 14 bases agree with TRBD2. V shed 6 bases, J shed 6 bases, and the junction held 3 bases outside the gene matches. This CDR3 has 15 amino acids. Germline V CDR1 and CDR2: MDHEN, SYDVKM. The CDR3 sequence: CASSGTSGRSGELFF. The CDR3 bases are TGTGCCAGCAGCGGGACTAGCGGGAGATCCGGGGAGCTGTTTTTT.

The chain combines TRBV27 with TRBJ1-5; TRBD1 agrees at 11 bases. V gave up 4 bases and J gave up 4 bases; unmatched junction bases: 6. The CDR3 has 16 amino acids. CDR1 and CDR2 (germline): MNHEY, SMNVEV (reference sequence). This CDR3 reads CASSSGQGASNQPQHF. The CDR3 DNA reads TGTGCCAGCAGTTCCGGACAGGGGGCGAGTAATCAGCCCCAGCATTTT.

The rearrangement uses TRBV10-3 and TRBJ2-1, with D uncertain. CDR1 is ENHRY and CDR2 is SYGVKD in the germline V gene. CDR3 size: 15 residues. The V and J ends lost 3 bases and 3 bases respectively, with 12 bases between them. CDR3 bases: TGTGCCATCAGTGACCCGGGTCACGGCTACAATGAGCAGTTCTTC. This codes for CAISDPGHGYNEQFF.

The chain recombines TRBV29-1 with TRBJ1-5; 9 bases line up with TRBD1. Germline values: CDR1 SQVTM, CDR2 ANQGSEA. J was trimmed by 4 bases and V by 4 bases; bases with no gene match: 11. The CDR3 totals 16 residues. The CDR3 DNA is TGCAGCGTTGGTGGGTCCGGGACAGGGAGGAATCAGCCCCAGCATTTT. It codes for CSVGGSGTGRNQPQHF.

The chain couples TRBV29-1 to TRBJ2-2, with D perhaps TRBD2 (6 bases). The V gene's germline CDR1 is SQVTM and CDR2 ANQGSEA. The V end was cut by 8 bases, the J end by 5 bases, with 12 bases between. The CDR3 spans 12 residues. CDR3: CSLWAGTGELFF. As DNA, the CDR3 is TGCAGCCTCTGGGCGGGGACCGGGGAGCTGTTTTTT.

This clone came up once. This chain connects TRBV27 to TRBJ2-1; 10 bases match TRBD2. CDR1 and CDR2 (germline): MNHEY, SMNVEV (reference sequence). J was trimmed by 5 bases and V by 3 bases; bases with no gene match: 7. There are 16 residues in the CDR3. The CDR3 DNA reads TGTGCCAGCAGTTTGTATGTAGCGGGAGGACACAATGAGCAGTTCTTC. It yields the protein CASSLYVAGGHNEQFF.

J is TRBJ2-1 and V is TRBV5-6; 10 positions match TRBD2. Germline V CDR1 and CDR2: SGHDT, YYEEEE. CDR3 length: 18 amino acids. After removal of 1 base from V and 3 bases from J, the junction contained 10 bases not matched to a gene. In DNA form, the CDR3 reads TGTGCCAGCAGCTTGATCCCCCCGACTAGCGGGCGCTACAATGAGCAGTTCTTC. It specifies CASSLIPPTSGRYNEQFF.

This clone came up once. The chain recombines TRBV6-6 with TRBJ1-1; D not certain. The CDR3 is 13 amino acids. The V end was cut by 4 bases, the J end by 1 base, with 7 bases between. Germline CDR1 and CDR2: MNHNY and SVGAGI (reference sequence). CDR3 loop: CASSSQANTEAFF. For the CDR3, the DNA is TGTGCCAGCAGTTCCCAGGCGAACACTGAAGCTTTCTTT.

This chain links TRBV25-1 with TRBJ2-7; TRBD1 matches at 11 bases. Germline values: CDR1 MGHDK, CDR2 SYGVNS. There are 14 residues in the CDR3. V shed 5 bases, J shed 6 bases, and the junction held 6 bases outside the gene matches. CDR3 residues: CASSPGTGGFEQYF. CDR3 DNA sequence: TGTGCCAGCAGTCCCGGGACAGGGGGTTTCGAGCAGTACTTC.

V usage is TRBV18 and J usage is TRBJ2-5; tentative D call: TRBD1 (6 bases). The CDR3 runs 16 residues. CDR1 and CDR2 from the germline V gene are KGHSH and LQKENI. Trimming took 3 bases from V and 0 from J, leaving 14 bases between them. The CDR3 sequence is CASSPRSTGYQETQYF. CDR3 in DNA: TGTGCCAGCTCACCCAGGAGTACAGGGTACCAAGAGACCCAGTACTTC.

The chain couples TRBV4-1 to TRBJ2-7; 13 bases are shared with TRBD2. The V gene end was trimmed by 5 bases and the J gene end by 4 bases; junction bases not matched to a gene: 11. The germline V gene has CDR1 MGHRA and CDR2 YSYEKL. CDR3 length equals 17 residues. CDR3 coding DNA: TGCGCCAGCAGCTTTGGACTAGCGGGGGTTGGATTATACGAGCAGTACTTC. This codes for CASSFGLAGVGLYEQYF.

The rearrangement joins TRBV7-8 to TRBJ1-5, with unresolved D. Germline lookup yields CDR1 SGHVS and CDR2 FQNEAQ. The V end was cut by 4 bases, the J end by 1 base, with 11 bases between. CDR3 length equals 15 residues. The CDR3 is CASSSDRVSNQPQHF. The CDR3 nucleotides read TGTGCCAGCAGCTCAGACCGGGTGAGCAATCAGCCCCAGCATTTT.

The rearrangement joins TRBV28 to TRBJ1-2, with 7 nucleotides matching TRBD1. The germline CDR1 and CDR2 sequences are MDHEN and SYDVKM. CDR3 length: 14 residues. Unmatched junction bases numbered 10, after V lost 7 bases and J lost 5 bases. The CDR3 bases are TGTGCCAGCAAAAAGGGGGCAGGGATTTATGGCTACACCTTC. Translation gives CASKKGAGIYGYTF.

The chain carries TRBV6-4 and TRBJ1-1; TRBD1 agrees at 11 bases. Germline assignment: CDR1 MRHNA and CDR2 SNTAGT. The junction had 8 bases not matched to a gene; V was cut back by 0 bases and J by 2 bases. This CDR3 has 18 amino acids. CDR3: CASSDSMDRGLDNTEAFF. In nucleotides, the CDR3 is TGTGCCAGCAGTGACTCGATGGACAGGGGGCTCGACAACACTGAAGCTTTCTTT.

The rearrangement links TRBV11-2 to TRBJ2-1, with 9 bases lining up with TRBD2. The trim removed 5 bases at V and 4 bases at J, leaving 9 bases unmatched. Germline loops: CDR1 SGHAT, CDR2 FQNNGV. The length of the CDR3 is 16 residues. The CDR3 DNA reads TGTGCCAGCAGCCTTAGCGGGAGCTATCGATACAATGAGCAGTTCTTC. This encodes CASSLSGSYRYNEQFF.